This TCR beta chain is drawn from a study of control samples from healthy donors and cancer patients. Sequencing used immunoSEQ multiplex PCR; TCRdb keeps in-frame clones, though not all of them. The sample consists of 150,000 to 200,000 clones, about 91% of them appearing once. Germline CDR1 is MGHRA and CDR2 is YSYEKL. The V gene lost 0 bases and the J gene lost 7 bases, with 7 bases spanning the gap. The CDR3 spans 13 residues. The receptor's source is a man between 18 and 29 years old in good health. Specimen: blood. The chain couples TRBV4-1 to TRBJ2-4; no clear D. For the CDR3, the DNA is TGCGCCAGCAGCCAAGATTACGGGAACATTCAGTACTTC. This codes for CASSQDYGNIQYF.